One sample yielded the 5 T cell receptor beta chains listed below, sequenced in a study of blood T cell repertoires in COVID-19. Clones were read by immunoSEQ multiplex PCR, and TCRdb kept only the in-frame ones, dropping some. The sample contains under 300,000 clones, about 90% of which appear only once. Material: PBMCs or T cells enriched from blood (not recorded which). Receptors originate from a woman between 18 and 29 years old who had recovered from COVID-19.

This rearrangement joins TRBV5-4 to TRBJ2-7; D gene unclear. V was clipped by 4 bases and J by 3 bases, with 17 bases between them. Germline V lookup: CDR1 SGHNT, CDR2 YYREEE (reference sequence). The CDR3 sequence is 15 residues long. The CDR3 spells CASSPRADRDYEQYF. CDR3 nucleotide sequence: TGTGCCAGCAGCCCTAGAGCCGACCGCGACTACGAGCAGTACTTC.

V usage is TRBV4-1 and J usage is TRBJ2-3; 9 bases are a match to TRBD2. CDR1 is MGHRA, CDR2 YSYEKL, per germline. CDR3 length equals 20 residues. V was clipped by 3 bases and J by 0 bases; unmatched bases: 16. As DNA, the CDR3 is TGCGCCAGCAGCCACAACCCGGGACTAGCTTCATTTGGGAGCACAGATACGCAGTATTTT. Residues: CASSHNPGLASFGSTDTQYF.

The rearrangement uses TRBV3-1 (or the pseudogene TRBV3-2) and TRBJ1-1; 7 bases are a match to TRBD1. With 2 bases clipped from V and 4 bases from J, the junction kept 1 base outside the gene matches. This CDR3 has 13 residues. Germline V gene data show CDR1 as LGHDT and CDR2 as YNNKEL (reference sequence). The CDR3 bases are TGTGCCAGCAGCCAAAGACAGGGCACTGAAGCTTTCTTT. As protein: CASSQRQGTEAFF.

The chain employs TRBV5-1 and TRBJ1-1, with TRBD1 identical over 8 bases. This CDR3 is built from 14 residues. CDR1 and CDR2 from the germline V gene are SGHRS and YFSETQ. After removal of 4 bases from V and 4 bases from J, the junction contained 6 bases not matched to a gene. The DNA of the CDR3 is TGCGCCAGCAGCAAGGACAGGGCGGGCACTGAAGCTTTCTTT. It encodes CASSKDRAGTEAFF.

The rearrangement joins TRBV4-2 to TRBJ2-5; D is possibly TRBD2 (5 bases). This CDR3 spans 15 amino acids. The germline V gene has CDR1 LGHNA and CDR2 YNFKEQ. Trimming pared 3 bases from V and 1 base from J, leaving 12 bases between. CDR3 bases: TGTGCCAGCAGCCAGTCGAGCGGTTCCCAAGAGACCCAGTACTTC. Translation: CASSQSSGSQETQYF.